Listed here are 10 T cell receptor beta chains from one sample, sequenced in a study of blood T cell repertoires in COVID-19. Method: immunoSEQ multiplex PCR; TCRdb's copy keeps in-frame clones and lacks some. The data contain some 250,000 clones, about 84% of them singletons. The sequenced sample was peripheral blood. All receptors come from an elderly man with acute or convalescent COVID-19.

The CDR3 loop reads CASSVRQGYEQYF. The CDR3 nucleotides are TGTGCCAGCAGCGTTAGACAGGGCTACGAGCAGTACTTC. The rearrangement links TRBV9 to TRBJ2-7, with 7 bases aligning to TRBD1. J was trimmed by 3 bases and V by 2 bases; bases with no gene match: 2. The CDR3 extends over 13 amino acids. In germline, CDR1 is SGDLS, CDR2 YYNGEE. Based on the CDR3 plus reference TRBV9 and TRBJ2-7, the full variable domain is DSGVTQTPKHLITATGQRVTLRCSPRSGDLSVYWYQQSLDQGLQFLIQYYNGEERAKGNILERFSAQQFPDLHSELNLSSLELGDSALYFCASSVRQGYEQYFGPGTRLTVT.

A few counts support this clone. The chain carries TRBV29-1 and TRBJ1-2; tentatively, D is TRBD1 (5 bases). The CDR3 contains 12 residues. The germline gives CDR1 SQVTM, CDR2 ANQGSEA. The V gene lost 7 bases and the J gene lost 5 bases, with 14 bases spanning the gap. DNA of the CDR3: TGCAGCGACATGATGGGGGGATATGGCTACACCTTC. Its translation: CSDMMGGYGYTF. The complete variable domain, with remaining parts taken from reference TRBV29-1 and TRBJ1-2, reads SAVISQKPSRDICQRGTSLTIQCQVDSQVTMMFWYRQQPGQSLTLIATANQGSEATYESGFVIDKFPISRPNLTFSTLTVSNMSPEDSSIYLCSDMMGGYGYTFGSGTRLTVV.

The chain is built from TRBV19 and TRBJ2-3, with 11 bases lining up with TRBD2. V shed 1 base, J shed 3 bases, and the junction held 0 bases outside the gene matches. Germline loops: CDR1 LNHDA, CDR2 SQIVND (reference sequence). This CDR3 has 15 residues. CDR3 in DNA: TGTGCCAGTAGTATAGCTAGCGGGAGGACAGATACGCAGTATTTT. It translates to CASSIASGRTDTQYF.

The chain has TRBV5-1 and TRBJ2-1; D gene unclear. Trimming cost V 4 bases and J 9 bases, with 14 bases left between them. Germline CDR1 and CDR2: SGHRS and YFSETQ. The CDR3 is 13 residues long. CDR3: CASSMGLGLEQFF. The CDR3 DNA reads TGCGCCAGCAGCATGGGGTTGGGCCTTGAGCAGTTCTTC. The full variable domain, rest sourced from reference TRBV5-1 and TRBJ2-1, is KAGVTQTPRYLIKTRGQQVTLSCSPISGHRSVSWYQQTPGQGLQFLFEYFSETQRNKGNFPGRFSGRQFSNSRSEMNVSTLELGDSALYLCASSMGLGLEQFFGPGTRLTVL.

This chain links TRBV19 with TRBJ1-6; 8 bases align to TRBD1. The trim removed 6 bases at V and 10 bases at J, leaving 8 bases unmatched. Germline V lookup: CDR1 LNHDA, CDR2 SQIVND (reference sequence). The CDR3 consists of 14 residues. The CDR3 loop is CASSNRGVGSPLHF. The DNA of the CDR3 is TGTGCCAGTAGCAACAGGGGGGTAGGATCACCCCTCCACTTT.

The J gene is TRBJ1-2, the V gene TRBV7-8; D may be TRBD1 (6 bases). Germline loops: CDR1 SGHVS, CDR2 FQNEAQ. The V gene lost 1 base and the J gene lost 0 bases, with 12 bases spanning the gap. CDR3 length: 16 residues. The CDR3 region is CASSLGTAVPNYGYTF. The CDR3 bases are TGTGCCAGCAGCTTAGGGACAGCGGTACCTAACTATGGCTACACCTTC. The whole variable domain, filled in from reference TRBV7-8 and TRBJ1-2, reads GAGVSQSPRYKVAKRGQDVALRCDPISGHVSLFWYQQALGQGPEFLTYFQNEAQLDKSGLPSDRFFAERPEGSVSTLKIQRTQQEDSAVYLCASSLGTAVPNYGYTFGSGTRLTVV.

This chain links TRBV5-5 with TRBJ1-4, with 9 bases identical to TRBD1. Germline V gives CDR1 SGHKS, CDR2 YYEKEE (reference sequence). The CDR3 has 18 residues. Germline trimming cut 4 bases from V and 7 bases from J; bases unmatched to any gene: 17. This CDR3 reads CASSLLGQGIIVGEKLFF. For the CDR3, the DNA is TGTGCCAGCAGCCTGTTGGGACAGGGAATAATTGTTGGTGAAAAACTGTTTTTT.

V is TRBV28 and J is TRBJ1-5; D is perhaps TRBD1 (5 bases). Trimming removed 3 bases at V and 0 bases at J, with 12 bases between. This CDR3 region has 16 residues. CDR1 and CDR2 (germline): MDHEN, SYDVKM. CDR3 region: CASSFWGGDSNQPQHF. CDR3 in DNA: TGTGCCAGCAGTTTTTGGGGGGGAGATAGCAATCAGCCCCAGCATTTT.

The V and J genes are TRBV2 and TRBJ1-2; TRBD1 is a possible D gene (6 bases). The germline CDR1 and CDR2 sequences are SNHLY and FYNNEI. The CDR3 runs to 16 residues. Trimming took off 4 bases at V and 0 bases at J, with 15 bases between the two ends. The CDR3 sequence: CASSGATGQSNYGYTF. The CDR3 DNA reads as TGTGCCAGCAGTGGAGCTACAGGGCAATCTAACTATGGCTACACCTTC.

The chain employs TRBV21-1 and TRBJ1-2; the table assigns TRBD1, which was not confirmed against the DNA. TRBV21-1 is flagged as a pseudogene. The CDR3 has 15 amino acids. CDR3 DNA sequence: TGTGCCAGCAGCAAAAGGGACAGGGCGAACTATGGCTACACCTTC. This gives the protein CASSKRDRANYGYTF.